The 7 T cell receptor beta chains given below trace back to one sample, sequenced in a study of blood T cell repertoires in COVID-19. Clones were sequenced by immunoSEQ multiplex PCR, and TCRdb holds only the in-frame ones, with some missing. The table shows a few hundred thousand clones, with around 92% occurring only once. The sample comprised peripheral blood. All receptors derive from a woman in her 30s with COVID-19, enrolled during active disease.

The CDR3 coding sequence is TGCGCCAGCAGTGAGATTAACAGAGACTACGAGCAGTACTTC. Translation: CASSEINRDYEQYF. V and J are TRBV10-2 and TRBJ2-7; D not resolved. V was trimmed by 2 bases and J by 3 bases, leaving 11 bases between them. Germline V gene lookup returns CDR1 WSHSY and CDR2 SAAADI. The CDR3 has 14 residues.

This clone appeared a single time. The chain carries TRBV5-1 and TRBJ2-1, with a tentative D call TRBD1 (6 bases). Germline V gene sequence: CDR1 SGHRS, CDR2 YFSETQ. CDR3 length: 15 residues. Trimming took 1 base from V and 8 from J, leaving 16 bases between them. CDR3 region: CASSLPLSSGDEQFF. The CDR3 nucleotides are TGCGCCAGCAGCTTGCCCTTGTCCTCAGGGGATGAGCAGTTCTTC.

The rearrangement links TRBV4-3 to TRBJ2-1; D is unresolved. In germline, CDR1 is LGHNA, CDR2 YSLEER. CDR3 size: 14 residues. V was pared by 0 bases and J by 3 bases, with 6 bases between. DNA for the CDR3: TGCGCCAGCAGCCAAGAGGTAGTCTACAATGAGCAGTTCTTC. Protein: CASSQEVVYNEQFF.

This chain joins TRBV9 and TRBJ1-6; 8 bases agree with TRBD1. V was pared by 3 bases and J by 10 bases, with 9 bases of the junction left unmatched. This CDR3 is 15 amino acids long. CDR1 and CDR2 from the germline V gene are SGDLS and YYNGEE. CDR3 in amino acids: CASSERDRRLSPLHF. The DNA for the CDR3 is TGTGCCAGCAGCGAACGGGACAGGAGACTGTCACCCCTCCACTTT.

The chain combines TRBV5-4 with TRBJ2-5; 10 bases align to TRBD1. V dropped 4 bases and J dropped 1; count of bases not matched to a gene: 4. The CDR3 length is 15 residues. Germline V gene sequence: CDR1 SGHNT, CDR2 YYREEE (reference sequence). The CDR3 DNA reads as TGTGCCAGCAGCGCGGACAGGGGGGTCCAAGAGACCCAGTACTTC. Amino acid sequence: CASSADRGVQETQYF. The whole variable domain, remainder taken from reference TRBV5-4 and TRBJ2-5, is ETGVTQSPTHLIKTRGQQVTLRCSSQSGHNTVSWYQQALGQGPQFIFQYYREEENGRGNFPPRFSGLQFPNYSSELNVNALELDDSALYLCASSADRGVQETQYFGPGTRLLVL.

The chain couples TRBV15 to TRBJ1-1, with D tentatively TRBD1 (5 bases). Trimming stripped 0 bases from V and 0 bases from J, with 8 bases between. CDR1 is LNHNV and CDR2 is YYDKDF in the germline V gene (reference sequence). This CDR3 is built from 15 residues. The CDR3: CATSRDQGMNTEAFF. The CDR3 coding sequence is TGTGCCACCAGCAGAGATCAGGGAATGAACACTGAAGCTTTCTTT.

CDR3 region: CASSVAWGGTEAFF. Here the CDR3 DNA reads TGTGCCAGCAGCGTAGCTTGGGGGGGCACTGAAGCTTTCTTT. This chain uses TRBV9 with TRBJ1-1, with TRBD1 as a possible D gene (5 bases). This CDR3 region has 14 residues. Germline assignment: CDR1 SGDLS and CDR2 YYNGEE. Between the trimmed V and J ends, which lost 0 bases and 4 bases, there was a span of 10 bases.